Listed below are T cell receptor beta chains from one sample, sequenced in a study of spatial heterogeneity in lung cancer. Via MiXCR, TCRdb re-called the 5' RACE reads, giving one row per CDR3 protein. This table holds some 2,100 distinct CDR3 sequences, 8% to 9% found once. The sample consisted of lung tumor tissue, taken at surgery. Source of these receptors: a female donor with early-stage non-small cell lung cancer. Both conserved end residues are trimmed from each CDR3.

TRBJ2-3 13 TRBV12-3/TRBV12-4 ASSTLAGDTDTQY
TRBJ2-2 13 TRBV25-1 ASSIDGTNTGELF
TRBJ2-1 14 TRBV14 ASSEFTGLAGNEQF
TRBJ1-2 15 TRBV27 ASSPRGTDRFNYGYT
TRBJ2-4 13 TRBV4-1 ASSQGPGGGNIQY
TRBJ2-7 13 TRBV7-2 ASSVVGLAQNEQY
TRBJ1-1 11 TRBV5-1 ASSFVQATEAF
TRBJ2-1 12 TRBV11-2 ASSSGGGVNEQF
TRBJ2-7 12 TRBV6-2/TRBV6-3 ASSGLAGGYEQY
TRBJ2-3 11 TRBV20-1 STTGTTLDTQY
TRBJ1-4 11 TRBV18 ASSPGLNEKLF
TRBJ1-2 12 TRBV7-9 ASSSHQGSVGYT
TRBJ2-2 11 TRBV2 ATGRDGTGELF
TRBJ2-4 13 TRBV7-8 ASSLGQVHKNIQY
TRBJ1-2 13 TRBV15 ATSIPTGGWYGYT
TRBJ2-3 13 TRBV7-6 ASSPRPQSADTQY
TRBJ1-1 12 TRBV7-2 ASRVRRGNTEAF
TRBJ2-7 12 TRBV5-5 ASSLWDNLEEQY
TRBJ2-2 12 TRBV29-1 SVESGRVTGELF
TRBJ2-5 13 TRBV7-2 ASSPRTSVKETQY
TRBJ2-5 13 TRBV28 ASRPTGTSVGTQY
TRBJ1-4 12 TRBV12-3/TRBV12-4 ASSSGQGGEKLF
TRBJ1-1 12 TRBV6-5 ASRRDVANTEAF
TRBJ2-1 12 TRBV7-3 ASSLSGSINEQF
TRBJ2-1 15 TRBV24-1 ATSDLQSGTSDWEQF
TRBJ1-6 14 TRBV6-5 ASSYSSSRVGSPLH
TRBJ1-1 12 TRBV29-1 SVQKDRVGSEAF
TRBJ1-1 13 TRBV23-1 ASSQSGTKDTEAF
TRBJ1-4 9 TRBV7-9 ASSFSEKLF
TRBJ2-1 12 TRBV7-2 ASSLAIPGNEQF
TRBJ2-5 13 TRBV5-1 ASSLAGDTRKTQY
TRBJ2-1 13 TRBV5-1 ASSLGGQEPFEQF
TRBJ2-1 9 TRBV5-5 ASSLHIEQF
TRBJ2-3 9 TRBV6-6 ASSSRDTQY
TRBJ2-6 11 TRBV27 ASRSSGANVLT
TRBJ1-1 11 TRBV5-1 ASRKGVYTEAF
TRBJ1-3 14 TRBV4-1 ASSQGGSSFGNTIY
TRBJ2-3 13 TRBV6-1 ASSGHRGSTDTQY
TRBJ1-1 16 TRBV23-1 ASSQSRQGAVCGTEAF
TRBJ2-7 13 TRBV6-5 ASSYLGGTSYEQY
TRBJ2-5 13 TRBV29-1 SVPLGRVYQETQY
TRBJ2-3 11 TRBV4-2 ASSQVDWGTQY
TRBJ1-1 10 TRBV30 AGHRVSTEAF
TRBJ2-7 13 TRBV23-1 ASSGTSGGAYEQY
TRBJ1-2 14 TRBV12-3/TRBV12-4 ASSFSVLDGLYGYT
TRBJ2-7 11 TRBV11-1 ASSLGAGYEQY
TRBJ1-6 14 TRBV15 ATSRDQWTGDSPLH
TRBJ2-3 11 TRBV20-1 SAGAGSPDTQY
TRBJ2-5 13 TRBV5-1 ASTRGAGDSETQY
TRBJ2-7 13 TRBV19 ASSTQTGGDYEQY
TRBJ2-2 16 TRBV12-2 ASRRTVNRGKPYGELF
TRBJ2-6 13 TRBV28 ASSPRRSGANVLT
TRBJ1-5 13 TRBV20-1 SARAKTYSNQPQH
TRBJ2-5 13 TRBV7-2 ASSLSSGDQETQY
TRBJ1-2 12 TRBV12-3/TRBV12-4 ASSTGTGDYGYT
TRBJ1-3 12 TRBV28 ASSLSGSGNTIY
TRBJ2-7 10 TRBV25-1 ASSEVDYEQY